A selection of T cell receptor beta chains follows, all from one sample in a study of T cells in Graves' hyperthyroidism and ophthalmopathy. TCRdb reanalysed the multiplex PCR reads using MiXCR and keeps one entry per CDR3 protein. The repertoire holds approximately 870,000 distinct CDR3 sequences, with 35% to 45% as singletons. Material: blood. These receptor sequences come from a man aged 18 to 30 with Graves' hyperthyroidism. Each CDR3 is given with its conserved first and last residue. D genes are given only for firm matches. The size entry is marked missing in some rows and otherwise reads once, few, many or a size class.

CDR3nt: TGTGCCACCAGCAGCGTAAGGGGAGGGACCGGGGAGCTGTTTTTT; CDR3aa: CATSSVRGGTGELFF; v_gene: TRBV15; d_gene: TRBD2; j_gene: TRBJ2-2; abundance: .
CDR3nt: TGTGCCAGCAGTGAAGCAACCGGACGTAATGAAAAACTGTTTTTT; CDR3aa: CASSEATGRNEKLFF; v_gene: TRBV6-1; d_gene: .; j_gene: TRBJ1-4; abundance: many
CDR3nt: TGCGCCAGCAGTCTAGCGGTCTATTCCCACGAGCAGTACTTC; CDR3aa: CASSLAVYSHEQYF; v_gene: TRBV10-2; d_gene: TRBD2; j_gene: TRBJ2-7; abundance: many
CDR3nt: TGTGCCACCAGCAGAGATAGGGGACAGAGGTCGGCTTTCTTT; CDR3aa: CATSRDRGQRSAFF; v_gene: TRBV15; d_gene: TRBD1; j_gene: TRBJ1-1; abundance: many
CDR3nt: TGCGCCAGCAGCTTGGAGGGACAGTACAGGGAGACCCAGCATTTT; CDR3aa: CASSLEGQYRETQHF; v_gene: TRBV5-1; d_gene: TRBD1; j_gene: TRBJ1-5; abundance: .
CDR3nt: TGCGCCAGCACCATCTTAGACAGTGAGCAGTACTTC; CDR3aa: CASTILDSEQYF; v_gene: TRBV5-1; d_gene: .; j_gene: TRBJ2-7; abundance: once
CDR3nt: TGTGCCAGCAGTAAGGCGGGAGGGCCCTACGAGCAGTACTTC; CDR3aa: CASSKAGGPYEQYF; v_gene: TRBV7-2; d_gene: TRBD2; j_gene: TRBJ2-7; abundance: few
CDR3nt: TGTGCCAGCAGCTTAGTTGCAGGCGAGCAGTACTTC; CDR3aa: CASSLVAGEQYF; v_gene: TRBV7-9; d_gene: .; j_gene: TRBJ2-7; abundance: many
CDR3nt: TGTGCCAGCTCCCCCACGCAAACAGGGGCGAGGGAGCAGTACTTC; CDR3aa: CASSPTQTGAREQYF; v_gene: TRBV25-1; d_gene: TRBD1; j_gene: TRBJ2-7; abundance: .
CDR3nt: TGTGCCAGTAGTGTCAACAGGGAAACGAACACTGAAGCTTTCTTT; CDR3aa: CASSVNRETNTEAFF; v_gene: TRBV19; d_gene: .; j_gene: TRBJ1-1; abundance: few
CDR3nt: TGTGCCAGCAGCTTAGAATACGATACCTCCTACGAGCAGTACTTC; CDR3aa: CASSLEYDTSYEQYF; v_gene: TRBV7-6; d_gene: .; j_gene: TRBJ2-7; abundance: many
CDR3nt: TGTGCCAGCAGCGGGGACTTCCACGAGCAGTACTTC; CDR3aa: CASSGDFHEQYF; v_gene: TRBV5-6; d_gene: .; j_gene: TRBJ2-7; abundance: .
CDR3nt: TGTGCCAGCAGCTTGGGACAGGGGAGTACGCAAGAGACCCAGTACTTC; CDR3aa: CASSLGQGSTQETQYF; v_gene: TRBV10-3; d_gene: TRBD1; j_gene: TRBJ2-5; abundance: .
CDR3nt: TGTGCCAGCAGCCCTCGTAGAGAGAGCGAGCAGTACTTC; CDR3aa: CASSPRRESEQYF; v_gene: TRBV13; d_gene: .; j_gene: TRBJ2-7; abundance: many
CDR3nt: TGTGCCAGTGGTCAGGGTAGTTCCTATAATTCACCCCTCCACTTT; CDR3aa: CASGQGSSYNSPLHF; v_gene: TRBV19; d_gene: .; j_gene: TRBJ1-6; abundance: few
CDR3nt: TGTGCCAGCAGTTATTCGCTTGATAGCAATCAGCCCCAGCATTTT; CDR3aa: CASSYSLDSNQPQHF; v_gene: TRBV7-6; d_gene: .; j_gene: TRBJ1-5; abundance: .
CDR3nt: TGTGCCAGCAGTTTATGGAGCGGACAGGGGAAGACCCAGTACTTC; CDR3aa: CASSLWSGQGKTQYF; v_gene: TRBV28; d_gene: TRBD1; j_gene: TRBJ2-5; abundance: .
CDR3nt: TGTGCCAGCAGCCAGGAGCAGGGGGCAAGTTCAACCCTCCACTTT; CDR3aa: CASSQEQGASSTLHF; v_gene: TRBV7-8; d_gene: TRBD1; j_gene: TRBJ1-6; abundance: .
CDR3nt: TGTGCCATCAACGCGGACAGGGAGGAGTATGGCTACACCTTC; CDR3aa: CAINADREEYGYTF; v_gene: TRBV10-3; d_gene: TRBD1; j_gene: TRBJ1-2; abundance: many